Below are 14 T cell receptor beta chains sequenced from a single sample in a study of blood T cell repertoires in COVID-19. Some clones are missing from TCRdb's copy, which holds only in-frame ones; the method was immunoSEQ multiplex PCR. The table lists some 87,000 clones, 60% to 85% of them singletons. Sequences were obtained from peripheral blood. All receptors derive from a human donor in a cohort sampled during active COVID-19.

V gene TRBV3-1 (or the pseudogene TRBV3-2) combines with J gene TRBJ2-5; D unresolved. Trimming took 2 bases from V and 5 from J, leaving 12 bases between them. The germline V gene encodes CDR1 LGHDT and CDR2 YNNKEL (reference sequence). This CDR3 region has 14 residues. As DNA, the CDR3 is TGTGCCAGCAGCCAAAGAGGAAATAGGGAGACCCAGTACTTC. It is translated as CASSQRGNRETQYF.

The chain combines TRBV5-4 with TRBJ2-7, with D unresolved. Germline values: CDR1 SGHNT, CDR2 YYREEE (reference sequence). The germline V and J ends were trimmed by 2 bases and 6 bases, with 18 bases remaining between them. The CDR3 length is 15 residues. This CDR3 is CASSLNSRFPSEQYF. In DNA, the CDR3 is TGTGCCAGCAGCTTAAACTCCAGGTTCCCCTCCGAGCAGTACTTC.

V gene TRBV19 combines with J gene TRBJ2-3; D remains unclear. Germline assignment: CDR1 LNHDA and CDR2 SQIVND (reference sequence). V lost 6 bases and J lost 4, with 14 bases in between. This CDR3 contains 14 residues. CDR3 residues: CASRNGLVADTQYF. The CDR3 region has the DNA TGTGCCAGTAGGAACGGTTTGGTAGCAGATACGCAGTATTTT.

The gene calls are TRBV5-5 and TRBJ2-7; TRBD1 aligns across 9 bases. V gave up 7 bases and J gave up 2 bases; unmatched junction bases: 7. Germline CDR1 SGHKS, CDR2 YYEKEE (reference sequence). The CDR3 runs 14 residues. CDR3 residues: CASSPRTGAYEQYF. The CDR3 bases are TGTGCCAGCTCTCCCCGGACAGGGGCCTACGAGCAGTACTTC.

V is TRBV6-5 and J is TRBJ2-2; D perhaps matches TRBD2 (5 bases). This CDR3 has 16 residues. Germline V gene data show CDR1 as MNHEY and CDR2 as SVGAGI. Trimming took off 3 bases at V and 3 bases at J, with 14 bases between the two ends. The CDR3 DNA reads as TGTGCCAGCAGTTATCCCCTCGCGCGGGACACCGGGGAGCTGTTTTTT. Its protein is CASSYPLARDTGELFF.

V and J are TRBV28 and TRBJ2-7; 10 bases map to TRBD2. Germline CDR1 is MDHEN and CDR2 is SYDVKM. Trimming took 6 bases from V and 5 from J; bases not matched to a gene: 13. The CDR3 has 16 amino acids. The CDR3 bases are TGTGCCAGCAGCCCCCTGCCGAGCGGGGGGGCCCACGAGCAGTACTTC. It codes for CASSPLPSGGAHEQYF. Drawing the rest from reference TRBV28 and TRBJ2-7, the complete variable domain is DVKVTQSSRYLVKRTGEKVFLECVQDMDHENMFWYRQDPGLGLRLIYFSYDVKMKEKGDIPEGYSVSREKKERFSLILESASTNQTSMYLCASSPLPSGGAHEQYFGPGTRLTVT.

CDR3: CASSQRTSQEEKLFF. CDR3 in DNA: TGTGCCAGCAGCCAAAGGACAAGTCAGGAAGAAAAACTGTTTTTT. The chain links TRBV7-8 to TRBJ1-4, with D perhaps matching TRBD1 (5 bases). The CDR3 runs to 15 residues. CDR1 is SGHVS, CDR2 FQNEAQ, per germline. Trimming took off 5 bases at V and 8 bases at J, with 18 bases between the two ends.

This chain uses TRBV7-9 with TRBJ1-1, with a weak D call TRBD1 (5 bases). The CDR3 has 19 amino acids. Germline CDR1 reads SEHNR; CDR2 reads FQNEAQ (reference sequence). V was cut by 1 base and J by 1 base, with 22 bases left in between. CDR3 amino acids: CASSLDSGTFFLGNTEAFF. The CDR3 DNA follows: TGTGCCAGCAGCTTAGACTCCGGGACTTTCTTCTTGGGGAACACTGAAGCTTTCTTT.

The chain links TRBV11-3 to TRBJ1-2; 8 bases fit TRBD1. The CDR3 contains 17 residues. Germline values: CDR1 SGHNT, CDR2 YENEEA. The trim removed 6 bases at V and 7 bases at J, leaving 19 bases unmatched. The CDR3 loop is CASSSTGTGDLYGGYTF. CDR3 DNA sequence: TGTGCCAGCAGTTCGACCGGGACAGGCGACTTATATGGTGGCTACACCTTC.

V and J are TRBV5-1 and TRBJ1-4; no definite D call. The germline V gene encodes CDR1 SGHRS and CDR2 YFSETQ. V lost 5 bases to trimming and J lost 5 bases, with 4 bases between them. The CDR3 has 11 residues. The CDR3 DNA sequence: TGCGCCAGCAGTTTAAATGAAAAACTGTTTTTT. Its protein product is CASSLNEKLFF.

The genes are TRBV6-5 and TRBJ1-1, with 7 bases lining up with TRBD1. Trimming at V came to 7 bases and at J to 6 bases, leaving 5 bases not matched to a gene. The CDR3 has 12 residues. Germline lookup yields CDR1 MNHEY and CDR2 SVGAGI. The DNA for the CDR3 is TGTGCCAGCAAAACAGGGGAGGCTGAAGCTTTCTTT. Protein sequence: CASKTGEAEAFF.

The chain is built from TRBV27 and TRBJ2-7, with 12 nucleotides matching TRBD1. Germline-derived CDR1 and CDR2 are MNHEY and SMNVEV (reference sequence). This CDR3 region has 19 residues. J gave up 2 bases and V 1 base, and 12 bases lay outside the gene matches. This chain's CDR3 is CASSLFPGQGARAAYEQYF. The CDR3 nucleotides read TGTGCCAGCAGTTTATTCCCGGGACAGGGGGCCCGGGCGGCCTACGAGCAGTACTTC.

The chain carries TRBV27 and TRBJ2-5, with no clear D. The V end was cut by 4 bases, the J end by 6 bases, with 18 bases between. The CDR3 is 15 residues long. Germline V lookup: CDR1 MNHEY, CDR2 SMNVEV (reference sequence). In nucleotides, the CDR3 is TGTGCCAGCAGTTATGAAGCTACTTCTCTCCAGACCCAGTACTTC. Its protein is CASSYEATSLQTQYF.

In its sample, this clone was seen many times. V is TRBV28 and J is TRBJ1-5; D possibly corresponds to TRBD1 (5 bases). V was pared by 5 bases and J by 3 bases, with 14 bases between. In germline, CDR1 is MDHEN, CDR2 SYDVKM. The CDR3 is 15 residues long. CDR3 DNA: TGTGCCAGCAGTGACCTAGCGGGGCTCAATCAGCCCCAGCATTTT. This gives the protein CASSDLAGLNQPQHF.